This paragraph covers one TCR beta chain sequence. What it recognizes is unknown. These data belong to a study of siplizumab effects on memory and regulatory T cells. Study findings and constraints: Proof of suppressive function in proliferating Tregs from siplizumab cultures was not established. Controls had roughly 28% Treg-derived mappable alloreactive CD4+ clones on average, versus around 64% with siplizumab.

CDR1 SGHTS and CDR2 YDEGEE come from the germline V gene. The CDR3 runs 15 residues. Trimming took off 4 bases at V and 5 bases at J, with 16 bases between the two ends. The protocol was immunoSEQ multiplex PCR, while the TCRdb copy is restricted to in-frame clones and leaves out a portion. The data hold around 110,000 clones, with around 94% observed a single time. This sequence was found in a human donor in good health. This chain joins TRBV5-8 and TRBJ1-5; TRBD1 is a possible D gene (5 bases). The sequencing sample was made of non-Treg CD4+ T cells sorted from blood. CDR3: CASSVPQGWDQPQHF. The CDR3 region has the DNA TGTGCCAGCAGCGTACCCCAGGGTTGGGATCAGCCCCAGCATTTT.